The 3 T cell receptor beta chains reported below all come from one sample, sequenced in a study of T cell responses to AZD1222 COVID-19 vaccine. Only in-frame clones appear in the TCRdb table, and some are missing; sequencing was by immunoSEQ multiplex PCR. The top ten clones hold about 9% of a sample with about 150,000 clones, 87% of them seen once. Here the sequenced sample was peripheral blood, taken 28 days after the second AZD1222 dose. The receptors were sampled from an adult who received the AZD1222 COVID-19 vaccine.

This rearrangement joins TRBV28 to TRBJ2-2; perhaps D is TRBD1 or TRBD2 (5 bases each). The CDR3 is 14 residues long. Trimming cost V 7 bases and J 5 bases, with 14 bases left between them. Germline CDR1 reads MDHEN; CDR2 reads SYDVKM. CDR3 coding DNA: TGTGCCAGCACCCCAGTGGGGGAAACCGGGGAGCTGTTTTTT. Its protein is CASTPVGETGELFF. Full variable domain (rest looked up from reference TRBV28 and TRBJ2-2): DVKVTQSSRYLVKRTGEKVFLECVQDMDHENMFWYRQDPGLGLRLIYFSYDVKMKEKGDIPEGYSVSREKKERFSLILESASTNQTSMYLCASTPVGETGELFFGEGSRLTVL.

This rearrangement joins TRBV3-1 (or the pseudogene TRBV3-2) to TRBJ1-6; no clear D gene. The CDR3 consists of 14 residues. V was shortened by 8 bases and J by 4 bases, with 12 bases between the two germline ends. Germline values: CDR1 LGHDT, CDR2 YNNKEL (reference sequence). The CDR3: CASSWASYNSPLHF. The CDR3 region has the DNA TGTGCCAGCTCGTGGGCCTCTTATAATTCACCCCTCCACTTT.

The rearrangement links TRBV18 to TRBJ2-7, with TRBD2 as a possible D gene (5 bases). There are 15 residues in the CDR3. Trimming removed 6 bases from V and 6 bases from J, with 21 bases in between. Germline V CDR1 and CDR2: KGHSH, LQKENI. CDR3 DNA sequence: TGTGCCAGCTCTACCAATTCAGCGGCGGGTGTCGAGCAGTACTTC. It is translated as CASSTNSAAGVEQYF.